Detailed here is one T cell receptor (beta chain). Its antigen is not identified. The data stem from a study of identical twins. The CDR3 totals 12 residues. Trimming stripped 2 bases from V and 3 bases from J, with 3 bases between. From germline, CDR1 is SEHNR and CDR2 FQNEAQ (reference sequence). A universal primer site was incorporated via template switching, and the cDNA contained unique molecular identifiers. One entry per CDR3 protein, called by TCRdb with MiXCR from the 5' RACE reads. The table lists about 660,000 distinct CDR3 sequences, around 8.3% of them singletons. General study findings and limits: Analyses of zero insertions could be partly confounded by invariant MAIT and iNKT cells. Not following the same donors, the study drew its conclusions from cross-sectional statistical analysis.

This same sample was also part of a study on yellow fever vaccine responses in identical twins.

V gene TRBV7-9 combines with J gene TRBJ2-3; D call uncertain. The sequenced material came from PBMCs. This receptor was obtained from a woman aged 18-29 years in good health. CDR3 protein: CASSLMTDTQYF. The CDR3 DNA follows: TGTGCCAGCAGCTTAATGACAGATACGCAGTATTTT.